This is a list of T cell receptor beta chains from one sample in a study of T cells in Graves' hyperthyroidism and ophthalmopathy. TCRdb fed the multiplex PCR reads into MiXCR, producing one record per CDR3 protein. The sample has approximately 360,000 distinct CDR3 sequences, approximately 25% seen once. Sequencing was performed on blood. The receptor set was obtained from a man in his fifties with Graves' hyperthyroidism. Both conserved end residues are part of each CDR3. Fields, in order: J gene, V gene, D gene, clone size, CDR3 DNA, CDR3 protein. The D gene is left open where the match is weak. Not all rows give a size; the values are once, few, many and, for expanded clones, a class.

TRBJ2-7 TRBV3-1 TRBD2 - TGTGCCAGCAGCCACGCGGGACTAGCGGCCTACGAGCAGTACTTC CASSHAGLAAYEQYF
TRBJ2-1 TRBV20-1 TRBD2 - TGCAGTGCTCCCGGGACTAGCACGCTTTTCTCCTACAATGAGCAGTTCTTC CSAPGTSTLFSYNEQFF
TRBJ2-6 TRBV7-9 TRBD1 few TGTGCCAGCAGCCCCGACAGGGGTGGGGCCAACGTCCTGACTTTC CASSPDRGGANVLTF
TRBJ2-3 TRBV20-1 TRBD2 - TGCAGTGCTAGGGGTGCGGGAGGGCTCACAGATACGCAGTATTTT CSARGAGGLTDTQYF
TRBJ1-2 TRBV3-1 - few TGTGCCAGCAGCCACCGGACTGGAAACTATGGCTACACCTTC CASSHRTGNYGYTF
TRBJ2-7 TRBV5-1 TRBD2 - TGCGCCAGCAGCTTGCGGGAGGGCCAGTCTTACGAGCAGTACTTC CASSLREGQSYEQYF
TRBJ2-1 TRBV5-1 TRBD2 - TGCGCCAGCAGCTTGGAGAGCGGGAGGGGGCTCAATGAGCAGTTCTTC CASSLESGRGLNEQFF
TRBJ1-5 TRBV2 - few TGTGCCAGCAGTGACGGTCAGGGAAGTCAGCCCCAGCATTTT CASSDGQGSQPQHF
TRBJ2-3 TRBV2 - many TGTGCCAGCCGGAGTACTTTCAGCACAGATACGCAGTATTTT CASRSTFSTDTQYF
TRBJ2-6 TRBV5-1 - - TGCGCCAGCAGCTTGCAAAGACGGGCCAACGTCCTGACTTTC CASSLQRRANVLTF
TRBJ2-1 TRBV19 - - TGTGCCAGTAAAACAACAAGTATCTCCTACAATGAGCAGTTCTTC CASKTTSISYNEQFF
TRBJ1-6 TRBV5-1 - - TGCGCCAGCAGCCGGGACGAATCCTCGGCCCTCCACTTT CASSRDESSALHF
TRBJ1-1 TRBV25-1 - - TGTGCCAGCAGAACAGGGATCGTCGCTTTCTTT CASRTGIVAFF
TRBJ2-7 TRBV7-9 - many TGTGCCAGCAGCTTCGCTTCGGACTCCTCTGAGCAGTACTTC CASSFASDSSEQYF
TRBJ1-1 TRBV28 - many TGTGCCAGCAGTTTAGTGAGTCACCTGAACACTGAAGCTTTCTTT CASSLVSHLNTEAFF
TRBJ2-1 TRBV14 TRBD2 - TGTGCCAGCAGCCCGCCGCGAGGACTAGCGGGGGGTACCTCCCCAGGGAATGAGCAGTTCTTC CASSPPRGLAGGTSPGNEQFF
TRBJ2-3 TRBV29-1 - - TGCAGCGTGGATGGGGAGAGTGTCGTAACAGATACGCAGTATTTT CSVDGESVVTDTQYF
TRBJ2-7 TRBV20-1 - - TGCAGTGCTAGAGATCGTGCACAGGTTGAGTACGAGCAGTACTTC CSARDRAQVEYEQYF
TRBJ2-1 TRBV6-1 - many TGTGCCAGCAGTGAAGCCTCCCGTACAGGTTGGCAGTTCTTC CASSEASRTGWQFF
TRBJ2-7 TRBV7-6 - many TGTGCCAGCAGCTTAGCGTCCTCCTACGAGCAGTACTTC CASSLASSYEQYF
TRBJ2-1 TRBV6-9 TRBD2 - TGTGCCAGCAGTTTAGCGGGAGTAAGTGGGTATGAGCAGTTCTTC CASSLAGVSGYEQFF
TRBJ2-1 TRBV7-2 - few TGTGCCAGCAGTTCCCCTACTCAACTAGGGGCGGGTGAGCAGTTCTTC CASSSPTQLGAGEQFF
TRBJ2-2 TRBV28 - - TGTGCCAGCAGTTTTTTGTGGGAGGAAGCCGGGGAGCTGTTTTTT CASSFLWEEAGELFF
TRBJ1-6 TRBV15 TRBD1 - TGTGCCACCAGCAGAGGGGACAGGGGTTCACCCCTCCACTTT CATSRGDRGSPLHF
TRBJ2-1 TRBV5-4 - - TGTGCCAGCAGCCCCGAATGGAGGGAGCAAAATGAGCAGTTCTTC CASSPEWREQNEQFF
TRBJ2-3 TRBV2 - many TGTGCCAGCTCTGGCTTATCGTACGCAGATACGCAGTATTTT CASSGLSYADTQYF
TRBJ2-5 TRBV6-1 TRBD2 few TGTGCCAGCAGCCTCAGCGGGCTAGCGGGACAAGAGACCCAGTACTTC CASSLSGLAGQETQYF
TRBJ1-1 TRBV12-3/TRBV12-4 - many TGTGCCAGCAGTTTGGACCCTCAAGGGAACACTGAAGCTTTCTTT CASSLDPQGNTEAFF
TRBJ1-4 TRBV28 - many TGTGCCAGCAGTCCCCAATTTTCCCCCAGGGGAACTAATGAAAAACTGTTTTTT CASSPQFSPRGTNEKLFF
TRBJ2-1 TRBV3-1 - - TGTGCCAGCAGTTTCCTTCGCCTCCAGGGGCAGTTCTTC CASSFLRLQGQFF
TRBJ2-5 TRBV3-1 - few TGTGCCAGCAGCCAAGATCACACCCCCCGGACCCAGTACTTC CASSQDHTPRTQYF
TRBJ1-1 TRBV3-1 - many TGTGCCAGCAGCCCCCTAGGGAACACTGAAGCTTTCTTT CASSPLGNTEAFF
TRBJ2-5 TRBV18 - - TGTGCCAGCTCGCAGGGTCACCAAGAGACCCAGTACTTC CASSQGHQETQYF
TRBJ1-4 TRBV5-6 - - TGTGCCAGCAGCTTGGGGGGAAGGGACGAAAAACTGTTTTTT CASSLGGRDEKLFF
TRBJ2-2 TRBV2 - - TGTGCCAGCAGCCCGACCGGGGCCCTTAACACCGGGGAGCTGTTTTTT CASSPTGALNTGELFF
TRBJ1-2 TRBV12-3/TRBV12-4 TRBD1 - TGTGCCAGCTGGTTCAGGGGGCAGGGGAACTATGGCTACACCTTC CASWFRGQGNYGYTF
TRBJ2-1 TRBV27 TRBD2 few TGTGCCAGCAGTGACTTTGCGGGAGGGTCGGGGGATGAGCAGTTCTTC CASSDFAGGSGDEQFF
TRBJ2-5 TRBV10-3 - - TGTGCCATCAGTGAGTCTGTAGAGACCCAGTACTTC CAISESVETQYF
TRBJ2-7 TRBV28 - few TGTGCCAGCAGAAATCCAGGGGAAGGGCACGAGCAGTACTTC CASRNPGEGHEQYF
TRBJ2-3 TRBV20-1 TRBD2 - TGCAGTGCTAGTCCTCTGGGACTAGCGGGAGGGCCCGGTATAGATACGCAGTATTTT CSASPLGLAGGPGIDTQYF
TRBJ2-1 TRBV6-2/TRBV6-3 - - TGTGCCAGCAGTTCATTTTACAATGAGCAGTTCTTC CASSSFYNEQFF